This T cell receptor beta chain was documented in a study of Ad26.COV2.S vaccination and SARS-CoV-2 variants (dated by TCRdb to the early 2020s). Context from the whole study: Vaccine-arm donors came from COV1001, a multicentre, randomized, double-blind, placebo-controlled phase I-IIa trial of Ad26.COV2.S in healthy adults. Dosing of Ad26.COV2.S was intramuscular, at either 5x10^10 or 1x10^11 viral particles, delivered as one shot or as two shots spaced 56 days apart. The specificity and breadth of SARS-CoV-2-reactive T cell receptors after Ad26.COV2.S vaccination were assessed by TCRbeta repertoire sequencing. The TCR-sequenced set comprised approximately 32 samples: about 19 Ad26.COV2.S vaccine recipients, 5 placebo recipients and 8 SARS-CoV-2 convalescent individuals. Participants in the trial were split at random into five groups of five each, receiving low-dose or high-dose Ad26.COV2.S once or twice, or else placebo on both occasions. Throughout the experiments and outcome assessment, investigators stayed blinded to trial group allocation.

As concerns this clone: It lacks a known antigen. The sample holds no much larger clone one base away, and base qualities are not on file.

The treatment or condition label corresponds to: about 20 received Ad26.COV2.S at low or high dose, single or two shots; about 5 received placebo; per-sample allocation not given. Repertoires of vaccine and placebo recipients were sequenced from samples taken on day 63 after the first injection. Cohort 1b enrolled fewer than 30 adults aged 18-55 years at a single site in Boston, USA, between 29 July and 7 August 2020. Ad26.COV2.S was a replication-incompetent adenovirus type 26 vector that expressed a prefusion-stabilized SARS-CoV-2 spike protein derived from the original Wuhan strain. TCRbeta CDR3 regions were sequenced with the immunoSEQ Assay. After extraction, genomic DNA underwent amplification by bias-controlled multiplex PCR, followed by high-throughput sequencing. The paper's data handling went like this. Collapsing and filtering of sequences were performed to quantify the absolute abundance of each unique TCRbeta CDR3 region. Usable DNA was measured by amplifying reference genes present in all nucleated cells, and TCRbeta template counts were normalized to that usable DNA to estimate T cell fraction. Repertoire TCRs were annotated as SARS-CoV-2-specific by exact matching of V gene, CDR3 amino acid sequence and J gene to a known reactive TCR set. The reference SARS-CoV-2 TCR set came from MIRA and was filtered for enrichment in COVID-19-positive ImmuneCODE repertoires, removing public or cross-reactive TCRs. Using the MIRA antigens, annotated TCRs were further analysed by specific ORF or by position within an ORF. Breadth was defined as the number of annotated unique rearrangements divided by the total number of unique productive rearrangements, and depth was defined as the summed frequency of the annotated unique rearrangements. Group comparisons of TCR breadth used two-sided Wilcoxon rank-sum tests. In TCRdb, the immuneACCESS table is reduced to in-frame sequences with V and J assigned. These tables do not hold every clone; where another copy was compared, an unresolved V gene accounts for under half, and the others remain unexplained. V, J and clone size reflect that table, while D and trimming were determined from the DNA. The sample contains 500,000 or so clones, 70% to 90% of them found a single time. Around 13% of the sample rests with the top ten.

The germline V end is reduced by 8 bases and the J end by 0 bases; junction bases left unmatched: 8. The CDR3, cysteine through phenylalanine, is 15 amino acids long. The kept DNA is CDR3 alone, 45 bases in frame from the first base. The germline V gene encodes CDR1 LNHDA and CDR2 SQIVND (reference sequence). What the study reported, not specific to this receptor: According to the authors, total T cell responses may have been underestimated by the TCR breadth and depth analyses. Comparable non-spike TCR breadth was observed between vaccine and placebo recipients, consistent with only spike being contained in the vaccine. Higher spike-specific TCR breadth was observed in Ad26.COV2.S recipients than in placebo recipients (P = 0.0014). After vaccination, spike-specific CD8+ and CD4+ T cell responses were reported to show substantial breadth. The study lacked the statistical power to compare responses across vaccine doses or regimens.

Sequenced material: peripheral blood, taken in a trial of Ad26.COV2.S vaccine versus placebo. The TCR comes from a person aged 18-60 years who received the Ad26.COV2.S COVID-19 vaccine or a placebo. The V and J genes are TRBV19 and TRBJ2-3; 7 junctional bases match TRBD2. The bases are TGTGCCAGTTCCCCAGGGACTATTAGCACAGATACGCAGTATTTT. Its protein is CASSPGTISTDTQYF.